This T cell receptor beta chain was captured in a study of regulatory T cells in long-lasting Graves disease. This clonotype was seen a handful of times. Time point described: persistent/refractory GD, antithyroid drugs over 5 years with positive TRAb. PBMC-extracted RNA yielded the TCR library. Construction of the TCR beta libraries employed iRepertoire HTBI primers in conjunction with Arm-PCR of CDR3 regions. TCRdb reprocessed the multiplex PCR reads with MiXCR, giving one entry per CDR3 protein. The sample lists about 310,000 distinct CDR3 sequences, 20% to 25% occurring once. CDR1 and CDR2 (germline): SGDLS, YYNGEE. V dropped 4 bases and J dropped 2 bases, with 16 bases sitting between them. This CDR3 is 15 amino acids long.

The sequence was obtained from a female donor with Graves disease. The chain combines TRBV9 with TRBJ2-7, with a possible D match to TRBD1 (6 bases). Sequencing used peripheral blood mononuclear cells (PBMCs), obtained when the disease was refractory, from a patient treated with antithyroid drugs. In DNA, the CDR3 is TGTGCCAGCAGCCCCACTTCAGGGGCTACCTACGAGCAGTACTTC. Protein product: CASSPTSGATYEQYF.